The entry below gives a single T cell receptor beta chain sequence along with its context. This clone was seen repeatedly, ten times or more. The target of this receptor is not known. No clone much larger than this one lies a single base away; base qualities are absent. The CDR3, from cysteine to phenylalanine, totals 14 residues. CDR3 DNA is the only sequence kept; it has 42 bases, read in frame from the first base. The CDR1 and CDR2 encoded by the germline V gene are MNHNS and SASEGT. V loses 2 bases, J loses 7 bases, and the germline ends lie 12 bases apart. No patient had received any treatment before thyroid surgery. Using T-cell receptor beta sequencing, the researchers looked back retrospectively at clinical samples from patients, gathered between the early 2010s and the late 2010s. The library was made by PCR. Sequencing was performed on an Illumina HiSeq 4000. The TCR beta-chain CDR3 region of each patient was profiled by high-throughput sequencing. Processing in the source paper ran as follows. Drawing on CDR3 differences between clinicopathological groups, the researchers built a classifier meant to tell apart patients with distant-metastatic papillary thyroid cancer. Repertoire diversity was assessed with the Shannon index, and tumor-blood repertoire similarity with the Morisita-Horn index. TCRdb took the public reads, trimmed them with fastp at Q25, ran MiXCR for clone calling and kept in-frame beta chains. These V and J calls are TCRdb output, not the study's own analysis. The sample data list about 53,000 clones, and 20% of these were observed just once. The biggest ten clones account for roughly 4.2% of the sample.

This entry is derived from a study of metastatic and nonmetastatic thyroid tumors (TCRdb year 2020). The study in broad terms: The researchers compared repertoires between peripheral blood samples and tumor or nodule tissue samples from patients with malignant or benign thyroid disease. What the work shows at the level of the full study, not this receptor alone: TCR beta diversity was reported as significantly higher in malignant tumors than in benign nodules, in both blood and tumor samples.

The clonotype originates from a female donor with papillary thyroid cancer or a benign thyroid nodule (not recorded which). Some clones in this sample may be carry-over from other donors' samples. This sequence uses TRBV6-1 and TRBJ1-5, with the D gene call left open. Specimen: blood. The DNA sequence reads TGTGCCAGCAGTGAAAGTGGGCAACGGCAGCCCCAGCATTTT. Its product reads: CASSESGQRQPQHF.